Shown below are 21 T cell receptor beta chains from a single sample sequenced in a study of CD8 T cells in Susac syndrome. Roughly 0.45 to 1 ug RNA was reverse transcribed with random hexamers. TCRdb independently ran MiXCR on the immunoSEQ multiplex PCR reads; one entry per CDR3 protein. The sample yields about 100,000 distinct CDR3 sequences, 95% seen once. Sequencing used CD8+ T cells from PBMCs. These receptors all stem from a human donor with Susac syndrome.

The genes are TRBV27 and TRBJ1-1, with D unclear. The germline V gene encodes CDR1 MNHEY and CDR2 SMNVEV (reference sequence). The CDR3 consists of 15 residues. The V gene lost 2 bases and the J gene lost 5 bases, with 15 bases spanning the gap. CDR3 residues: CASSLRRRGNTEAFF. DNA of the CDR3: TGTGCCAGCAGTTTACGGAGGCGTGGGAATACTGAAGCTTTCTTT.

This rearrangement joins TRBV7-9 to TRBJ1-1; D not resolved. V was pared by 4 bases and J by 1 base, with 4 bases between. Germline assignment: CDR1 SEHNR and CDR2 FQNEAQ (reference sequence). The CDR3 sequence is 12 residues long. The CDR3: CASSSENTEAFF. The CDR3 nucleotides are TGTGCCAGCAGCTCCGAGAACACTGAAGCTTTCTTT.

The chain carries TRBV20-1 and TRBJ2-1, with TRBD2 identical over 12 bases. This CDR3 has 15 residues. The ends lost 5 bases at V and 5 bases at J; junction bases unmatched: 7. The V gene's germline CDR1 is DFQATT and CDR2 SNEGSKA (reference sequence). The DNA for the CDR3 is TGCAGTGCTTCCACGACTAGCGGGAGCCACAATGAGCAGTTCTTC. This translates into CSASTTSGSHNEQFF.

The CDR3, as DNA: TGCAGTGCTAGAGATGGCAGCCAAGAGACCCAGTACTTC. Translated: CSARDGSQETQYF. The chain uses TRBV20-1 and TRBJ2-5, with D uncertain. Germline CDR1 reads DFQATT; CDR2 reads SNEGSKA (reference sequence). Trimming took 0 bases from V and 1 from J, leaving 6 bases between them. This CDR3 contains 13 residues.

This chain links TRBV12-3 or TRBV12-4 with TRBJ2-3; 9 bases align to TRBD1. CDR3 length equals 15 residues. The ends lost 1 base at V and 4 bases at J; junction bases unmatched: 3. The CDR3 sequence: CASSLGTGDPDTQYF. In nucleotides, the CDR3 is TGTGCCAGCAGTTTAGGGACAGGGGATCCAGATACGCAGTATTTT.

The V and J genes are TRBV24-1 and TRBJ2-1, with a tentative D call TRBD2 (5 bases). Germline-derived CDR1 and CDR2 are KGHDR and SFDVKD. The V end was cut by 5 bases, the J end by 8 bases, with 15 bases between. CDR3 size: 14 residues. The CDR3 region has the DNA TGTGCCACCAGTGGGTCGGGAAAGGTCGATGAGCAGTTCTTC. Its protein is CATSGSGKVDEQFF.

The J gene is TRBJ2-5, the V gene TRBV18; 7 bases line up with TRBD1. V lost 4 bases, J lost 0 bases, and 8 bases stayed unmatched. The germline V gene has CDR1 KGHSH and CDR2 LQKENI. The CDR3 covers 16 residues. CDR3 in DNA: TGTGCCAGCTCACGTGGTGGTGGACAGGACCAAGAGACCCAGTACTTC. Translated: CASSRGGGQDQETQYF.

The chain uses TRBV5-6 and TRBJ2-7; 7 nucleotides agree with TRBD1. V lost 4 bases, J lost 3 bases, and 10 bases stayed unmatched. Germline V CDR1 and CDR2: SGHDT, YYEEEE. The CDR3 sequence is 15 residues long. The CDR3 DNA sequence: TGTGCCAGCAGCCAACTCGACAGGGCCAACTACGAGCAGTACTTC. This sequence encodes CASSQLDRANYEQYF.

V usage is TRBV29-1 and J usage is TRBJ2-1; TRBD2 might be the D (6 bases). With 6 bases removed from V and 10 bases from J, the gap between germline ends came to 16 bases. In germline, CDR1 is SQVTM, CDR2 ANQGSEA. This CDR3 has 12 amino acids. This CDR3 is CSVQLALGEQFF. The CDR3 DNA reads as TGCAGCGTACAACTAGCTCTAGGGGAGCAGTTCTTC.

This chain connects TRBV29-1 to TRBJ2-3; 9 nucleotides agree with TRBD2. Looked up from germline, CDR1 is SQVTM and CDR2 is ANQGSEA. The CDR3 sequence is 15 residues long. V dropped 3 bases and J dropped 0; count of bases not matched to a gene: 4. CDR3 protein: CSVEETSGSTDTQYF. The CDR3 nucleotides read TGCAGCGTTGAGGAAACTAGCGGGAGCACAGATACGCAGTATTTT.

V is TRBV29-1 and J is TRBJ2-7; D assignment may be TRBD1 or TRBD2 (5 bases each). This CDR3 is 15 amino acids long. V lost 6 bases and J 0 bases, leaving 18 bases between the germline ends. CDR1 and CDR2 (germline): SQVTM, ANQGSEA. The CDR3 is CSVSVGRVSSYEQYF. The DNA for the CDR3 is TGCAGCGTGTCTGTGGGGCGGGTATCCTCCTACGAGCAGTACTTC.

The V and J genes are TRBV29-1 and TRBJ1-2, with D possibly matching TRBD1 (5 bases). Trimming removed 4 bases at V and 8 bases at J, with 20 bases between. The CDR3 is made up of 14 amino acids. Germline CDR1 SQVTM, CDR2 ANQGSEA. CDR3 nucleotide sequence: TGCAGCGTTGTATCCAGGGACGGGCCTGGCGGCTACACCTTC. Residues: CSVVSRDGPGGYTF.

The V call is TRBV14, the J call TRBJ2-7, with D maybe TRBD2 (5 bases). The germline CDR1 and CDR2 sequences are SGHDN and FVKESK. The CDR3 totals 15 residues. V lost 1 base, J lost 6 bases, and 16 bases lay in between. The DNA of the CDR3 is TGTGCCAGCAGCCAAGGGTACTCGACTACGGGCGAGCAGTACTTC. Protein sequence: CASSQGYSTTGEQYF.

The genes are TRBV11-2 and TRBJ2-7, with 8 bases matching TRBD2. This CDR3 region has 17 residues. Germline V gives CDR1 SGHAT, CDR2 FQNNGV. Trimming cost V 0 bases and J 2 bases; bases outside gene matches: 9. The CDR3 nucleotides read TGTGCCAGCAGCTTAGATTTGACGCAGACTAGCGCCTACGAGCAGTACTTC. Translating it yields CASSLDLTQTSAYEQYF. Drawing the rest from reference TRBV11-2 and TRBJ2-7, the complete variable domain is EAGVAQSPRYKIIEKRQSVAFWCNPISGHATLYWYQQILGQGPKLLIQFQNNGVVDDSQLPKDRFSAERLKGVDSTLKIQPAKLEDSAVYLCASSLDLTQTSAYEQYFGPGTRLTVT.

The rearrangement joins TRBV29-1 to TRBJ2-1, with 9 bases identical to TRBD2. The ends lost 2 bases at V and 6 bases at J; junction bases unmatched: 5. CDR1 and CDR2 from the germline V gene are SQVTM and ANQGSEA. CDR3 length equals 14 residues. The CDR3 DNA follows: TGCAGCGTTGAATCTAGCGGGACCCTCAATGAGCAGTTCTTC. Protein sequence: CSVESSGTLNEQFF.

V gene TRBV5-4 combines with J gene TRBJ1-1, with D possibly being TRBD1 (5 bases). CDR1 and CDR2 from the germline V gene are SGHNT and YYREEE (reference sequence). There are 16 residues in the CDR3. Trimming pared 2 bases from V and 0 bases from J, leaving 14 bases between. For the CDR3, the DNA is TGTGCCAGCAGCTTCGGGGGGGAAGAGCTGAACACTGAAGCTTTCTTT. Encoded protein: CASSFGGEELNTEAFF.

The chain recombines TRBV29-1 with TRBJ2-7, with D perhaps TRBD1 (5 bases). Between the trimmed V and J ends, which lost 6 bases and 0 bases, there was a span of 9 bases. This CDR3 comprises 12 residues. Germline CDR1 reads SQVTM; CDR2 reads ANQGSEA. For the CDR3, the DNA is TGCAGCGTATCCAGGGACTCCTACGAGCAGTACTTC. The encoded protein is CSVSRDSYEQYF.

Only one count was recorded for this clonotype. The chain is built from TRBV2 and TRBJ2-6; D is perhaps TRBD1 or TRBD2 (6 bases each). The CDR3 has 16 residues. Between the trimmed V and J ends, which lost 9 bases and 4 bases, there was a span of 19 bases. The germline gives CDR1 SNHLY, CDR2 FYNNEI. This CDR3 reads CARSPTGGIGANVLTF. DNA for the CDR3: TGTGCCAGGAGTCCGACAGGAGGGATCGGGGCCAACGTCCTGACTTTC.

V is TRBV20-1 and J is TRBJ1-1; perhaps TRBD1 as D (6 bases). The ends were cut back, 3 bases at V and 7 bases at J, with 18 bases in the middle. From germline, CDR1 is DFQATT and CDR2 SNEGSKA (reference sequence). The CDR3 has 14 residues. The CDR3 loop is CSASRGRGANEAFF. CDR3 sequence (DNA): TGCAGTGCTAGCCGGGGGAGGGGGGCGAATGAAGCTTTCTTT.

The chain couples TRBV13 to TRBJ1-4, with D unclear. Trimming shortened V by 2 bases and J by 8 bases, and 9 bases separated the two germline ends. This CDR3 spans 13 amino acids. Germline CDR1 reads PRHDT; CDR2 reads FYEKMQ (reference sequence). CDR3 sequence reads: CASSLYGGEKLFF. CDR3 DNA: TGTGCCAGCAGCTTATATGGTGGAGAAAAACTGTTTTTT.

The rearrangement links TRBV11-2 to TRBJ2-5, with TRBD2 identical over 7 bases. V shed 3 bases, J shed 4 bases, and the junction held 8 bases outside the gene matches. The CDR3 runs 15 residues. The germline CDR1 and CDR2 sequences are SGHAT and FQNNGV. The CDR3 coding sequence is TGTGCCAGCAGCTTCCCCTCGGGGAGGGGAGAGACCCAGTACTTC. This gives the protein CASSFPSGRGETQYF.